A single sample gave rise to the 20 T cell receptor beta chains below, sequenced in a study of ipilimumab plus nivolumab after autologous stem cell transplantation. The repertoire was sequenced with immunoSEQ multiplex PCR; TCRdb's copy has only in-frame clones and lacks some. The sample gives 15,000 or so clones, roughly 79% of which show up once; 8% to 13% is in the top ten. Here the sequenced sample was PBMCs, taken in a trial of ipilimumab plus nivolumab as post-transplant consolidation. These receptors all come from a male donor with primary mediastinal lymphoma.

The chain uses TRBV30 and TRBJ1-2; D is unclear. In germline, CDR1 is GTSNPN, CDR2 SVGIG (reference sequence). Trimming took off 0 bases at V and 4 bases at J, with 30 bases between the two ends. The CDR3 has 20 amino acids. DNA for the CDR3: TGTGCCTGGAGTGTTGAGATCGTTCTTGCTTCTTCAGCAAGACCCTATGGCTACACCTTC. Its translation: CAWSVEIVLASSARPYGYTF. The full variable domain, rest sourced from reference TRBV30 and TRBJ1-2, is SQTIHQWPATLVQPVGSPLSLECTVEGTSNPNLYWYRQAAGRGLQLLFYSVGIGQISSEVPQNLSASRPQDRQFILSSKKLLLSDSGFYLCAWSVEIVLASSARPYGYTFGSGTRLTVV.

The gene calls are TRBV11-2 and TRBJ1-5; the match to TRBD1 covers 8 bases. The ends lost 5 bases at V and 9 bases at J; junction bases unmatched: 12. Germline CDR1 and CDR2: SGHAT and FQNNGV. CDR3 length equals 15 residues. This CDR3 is CASSTGQERGTPQHF. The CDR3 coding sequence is TGTGCCAGCAGCACGGGACAGGAGAGGGGTACGCCCCAGCATTTT.

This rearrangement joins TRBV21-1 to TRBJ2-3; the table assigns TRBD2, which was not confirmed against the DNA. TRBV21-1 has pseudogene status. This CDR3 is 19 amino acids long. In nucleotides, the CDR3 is TGTGCCAGCAGCAAAGAGCCCCTAATCGGGGAAGGTGGCACAGATACGCAGTATTTT. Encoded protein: CASSKEPLIGEGGTDTQYF.

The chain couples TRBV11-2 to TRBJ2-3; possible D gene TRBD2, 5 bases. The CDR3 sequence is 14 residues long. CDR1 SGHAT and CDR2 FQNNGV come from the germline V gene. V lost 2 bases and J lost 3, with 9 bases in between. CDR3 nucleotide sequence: TGTGCCAGCAGCTTAACGAGGGCAACAGATACGCAGTATTTT. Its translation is CASSLTRATDTQYF.

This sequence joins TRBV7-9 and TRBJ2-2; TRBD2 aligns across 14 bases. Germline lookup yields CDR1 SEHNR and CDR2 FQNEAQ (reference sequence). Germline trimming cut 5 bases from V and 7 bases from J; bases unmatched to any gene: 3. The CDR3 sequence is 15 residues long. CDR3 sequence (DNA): TGTGCCAGCAGCAAGGGACTAGCGGGAGTCGGGGAGCTGTTTTTT. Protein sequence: CASSKGLAGVGELFF.

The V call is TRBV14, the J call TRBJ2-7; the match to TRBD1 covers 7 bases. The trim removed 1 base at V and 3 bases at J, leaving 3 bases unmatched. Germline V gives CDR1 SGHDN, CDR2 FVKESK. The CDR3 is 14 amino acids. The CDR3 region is CASSQVAGGYEQYF. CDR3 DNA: TGTGCCAGCAGCCAAGTGGCAGGGGGCTACGAGCAGTACTTC.

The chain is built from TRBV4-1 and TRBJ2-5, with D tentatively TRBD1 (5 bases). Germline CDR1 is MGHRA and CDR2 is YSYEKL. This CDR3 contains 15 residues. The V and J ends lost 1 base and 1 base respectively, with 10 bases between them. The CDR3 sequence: CASSQGPTVQETQYF. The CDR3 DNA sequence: TGCGCCAGCAGCCAAGGGCCGACAGTCCAAGAGACCCAGTACTTC.

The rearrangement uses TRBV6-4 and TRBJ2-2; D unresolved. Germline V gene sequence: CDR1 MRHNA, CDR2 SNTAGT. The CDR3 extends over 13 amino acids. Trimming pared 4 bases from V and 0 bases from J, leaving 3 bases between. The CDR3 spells CASSAANTGELFF. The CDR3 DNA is TGTGCCAGCAGTGCGGCGAACACCGGGGAGCTGTTTTTT.

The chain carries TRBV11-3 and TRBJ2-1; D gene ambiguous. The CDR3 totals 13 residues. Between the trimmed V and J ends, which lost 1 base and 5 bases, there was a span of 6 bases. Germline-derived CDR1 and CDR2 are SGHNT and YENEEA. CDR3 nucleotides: TGTGCCAGCAGCTTAGGAGGAGACAATGAGCAGTTCTTC. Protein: CASSLGGDNEQFF. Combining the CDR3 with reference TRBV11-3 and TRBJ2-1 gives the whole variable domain EAGVVQSPRYKIIEKKQPVAFWCNPISGHNTLYWYLQNLGQGPELLIRYENEEAVDDSQLPKDRFSAERLKGVDSTLKIQPAELGDSAVYLCASSLGGDNEQFFGPGTRLTVL.

The CDR3 DNA is TGTGCCAGTAGTATCCCCTCAGGCGAGCAGTACTTC. This gives the protein CASSIPSGEQYF. The V gene is TRBV19, the J gene TRBJ2-7; D is uncertain. This CDR3 comprises 12 residues. CDR1 and CDR2 (germline): LNHDA, SQIVND (reference sequence). The V end was cut by 3 bases, the J end by 6 bases, with 9 bases between.

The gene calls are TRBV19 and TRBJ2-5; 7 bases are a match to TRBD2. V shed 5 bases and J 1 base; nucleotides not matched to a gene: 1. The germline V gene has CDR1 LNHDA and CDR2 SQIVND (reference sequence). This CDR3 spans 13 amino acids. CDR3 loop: CASSPSGQETQYF. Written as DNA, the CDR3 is TGTGCCAGTAGTCCTAGCGGCCAAGAGACCCAGTACTTC.

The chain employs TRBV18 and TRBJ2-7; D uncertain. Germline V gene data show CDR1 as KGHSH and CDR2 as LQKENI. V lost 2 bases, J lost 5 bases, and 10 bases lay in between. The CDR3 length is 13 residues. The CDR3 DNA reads TGTGCCAGCTCACCAGGTTCGACCAACGAGCAGTACTTC. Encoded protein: CASSPGSTNEQYF.

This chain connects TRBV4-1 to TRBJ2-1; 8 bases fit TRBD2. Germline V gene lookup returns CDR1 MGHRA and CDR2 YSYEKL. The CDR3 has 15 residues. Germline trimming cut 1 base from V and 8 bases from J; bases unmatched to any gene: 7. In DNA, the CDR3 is TGCGCCAGCAGCCAAGGGGGCGGGAGGAACGATGAGCAGTTCTTC. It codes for CASSQGGGRNDEQFF.

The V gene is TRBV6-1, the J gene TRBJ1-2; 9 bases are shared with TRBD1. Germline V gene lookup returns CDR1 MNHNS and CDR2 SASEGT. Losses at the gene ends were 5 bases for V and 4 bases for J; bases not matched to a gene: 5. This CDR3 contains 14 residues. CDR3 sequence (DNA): TGTGCCAGCAGTCCGGGACAGGGACCCTATGGCTACACCTTC. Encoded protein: CASSPGQGPYGYTF.

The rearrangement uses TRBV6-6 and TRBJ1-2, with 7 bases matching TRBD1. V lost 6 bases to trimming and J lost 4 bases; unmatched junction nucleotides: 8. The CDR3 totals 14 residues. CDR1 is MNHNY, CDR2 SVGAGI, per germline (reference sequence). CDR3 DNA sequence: TGTGCCAGCAGCAAACAGGGGCGTATCTATGGCTACACCTTC. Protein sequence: CASSKQGRIYGYTF.

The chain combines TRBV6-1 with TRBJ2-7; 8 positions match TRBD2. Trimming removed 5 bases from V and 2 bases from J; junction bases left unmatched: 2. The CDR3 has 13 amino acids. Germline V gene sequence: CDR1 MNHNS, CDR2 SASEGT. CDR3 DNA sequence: TGTGCCAGCAGTTGGGGACTAGCCTACGAGCAGTACTTC. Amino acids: CASSWGLAYEQYF.

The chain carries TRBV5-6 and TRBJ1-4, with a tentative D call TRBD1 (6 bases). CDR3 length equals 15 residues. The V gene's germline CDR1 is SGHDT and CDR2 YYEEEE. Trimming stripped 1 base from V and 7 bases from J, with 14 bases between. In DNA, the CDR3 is TGTGCCAGCAGCTTGACCGGGACACCTACTGAAAAACTGTTTTTT. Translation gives CASSLTGTPTEKLFF.

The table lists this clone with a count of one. CDR3 nucleotide sequence: TGTGCCAGCAGTTTAATTGCAGGGAGCAATGAGCAGTTCTTC. It translates to CASSLIAGSNEQFF. The gene calls are TRBV28 and TRBJ2-1; D may be TRBD1 or TRBD2 (5 bases each). CDR1 and CDR2 (germline): MDHEN, SYDVKM. This CDR3 spans 14 amino acids. V lost 2 bases to trimming and J lost 6 bases, with 11 bases between them.

DNA of the CDR3: TGTGCCAGCTCCCCCGGAACCGACAACAATGAGCAGTTCTTC. Protein product: CASSPGTDNNEQFF. This chain links TRBV18 with TRBJ2-1; D gene ambiguous. Germline CDR1 and CDR2: KGHSH and LQKENI. V was shortened by 6 bases and J by 5 bases, with 14 bases between the two germline ends. This CDR3 contains 14 residues.

The CDR3 DNA reads TGTGCCAGCAGCTTAAATCTAGCGGGAGGGCCCTACGAGCAGTACTTC. Its translation is CASSLNLAGGPYEQYF. J is TRBJ2-7 and V is TRBV11-2; 12 bases line up with TRBD2. CDR1 and CDR2 from the germline V gene are SGHAT and FQNNGV. V shed 2 bases, J shed 2 bases, and the junction held 4 bases outside the gene matches. The CDR3 covers 16 residues.